This T cell receptor beta chain was obtained from a study of CD8 T cells in ankylosing spondylitis. Overall study results and limits: Existing reports had already noted some motif variants in reactive arthritis synovial fluid and blood. What seemed typical of ankylosing spondylitis blood was a TCR beta motif built from eight highly homologous variants. CD8+ cells made up the disease-linked clones, which were relatively rare in peripheral blood.

The CDR3 is made up of 12 amino acids. Germline lookup yields CDR1 DFQATT and CDR2 SNEGSKA (reference sequence). Preparation of TCR beta libraries was done by quantitative 5'-RACE with molecular barcodes. MiXCR was run by TCRdb on the 5' RACE reads, yielding one entry per CDR3 protein. The sample yields approximately 130,000 distinct CDR3 sequences, about an eighth seen once. As regards this clonotype: Its specificity is not known.

This rearrangement joins TRBV20-1 to TRBJ2-1; a possible D gene is TRBD2 (6 bases). The clonotype comes from a female donor with ankylosing spondylitis or in good health (not recorded which). The sample consisted of blood, either unsorted or a sorted T cell fraction (not recorded which). The CDR3 coding sequence is TGCAGCCTCGGGAGCGTGTACAATGAGCAGTTCTTC. It is translated as CSLGSVYNEQFF.